The clone carrying this TCR beta chain was seen only a few times. The time point: after trial treatment. Treatment denoted: LDRT plus nivolumab, ipilimumab, low-dose cyclophosphamide and aspirin (RACIN trial). Low-dose radiotherapy and low-dose cyclophosphamide, together with aspirin, ipilimumab and nivolumab, were given to donors. The ends lost 5 bases at V and 10 bases at J; junction bases unmatched: 4. Per germline, CDR1 SGHTA and CDR2 FQGNSA. The CDR3 consists of 12 residues. First-strand cDNA used TRAV- and TRBV-specific primers, covering alpha and beta chains. Both a constant-region primer and a V-primer adapter served to amplify TCRs across roughly 21 PCR cycles. TCRdb analysed the reads with MiXCR anew, one entry per CDR3 protein. The sample has about 84,000 distinct CDR3 sequences, about 17% seen once; the top ten hold roughly 1.4%. The sample originates from a study of low-dose radiotherapy and immunotherapy resistance in tumors. Study as a whole: Members of Cohort 2 were treated with 1 Gy per fraction every two weeks; their total was 13 Gy over 26 weeks. Patients took 300 mg oral aspirin daily for four cycles from cycle 1 day 1.

The origin of this receptor is a male donor with prostate cancer. The input for sequencing was PBMCs, taken after low-dose radiotherapy plus immunotherapy. The chain combines TRBV7-2 with TRBJ2-1, with 8 positions matching TRBD1. CDR3 protein: CASSKGQAEQFF. CDR3 DNA sequence: TGTGCCAGCAGCAAGGGACAGGCCGAGCAGTTCTTC.